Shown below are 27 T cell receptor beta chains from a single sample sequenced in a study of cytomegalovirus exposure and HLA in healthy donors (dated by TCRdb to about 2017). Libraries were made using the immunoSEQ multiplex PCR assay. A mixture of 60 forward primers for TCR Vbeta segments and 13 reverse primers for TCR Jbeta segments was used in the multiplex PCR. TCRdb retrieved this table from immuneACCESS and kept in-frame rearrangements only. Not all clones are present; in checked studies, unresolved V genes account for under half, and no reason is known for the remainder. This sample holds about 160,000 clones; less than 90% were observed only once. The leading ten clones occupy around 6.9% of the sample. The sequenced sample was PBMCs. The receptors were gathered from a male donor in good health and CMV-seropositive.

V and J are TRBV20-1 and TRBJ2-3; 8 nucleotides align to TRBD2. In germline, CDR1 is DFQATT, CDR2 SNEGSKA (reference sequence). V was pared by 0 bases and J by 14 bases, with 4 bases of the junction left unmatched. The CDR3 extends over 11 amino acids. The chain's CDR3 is CSAREGTSPYF. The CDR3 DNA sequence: TGCAGTGCTAGAGAAGGGACTAGTCCGTATTTT.

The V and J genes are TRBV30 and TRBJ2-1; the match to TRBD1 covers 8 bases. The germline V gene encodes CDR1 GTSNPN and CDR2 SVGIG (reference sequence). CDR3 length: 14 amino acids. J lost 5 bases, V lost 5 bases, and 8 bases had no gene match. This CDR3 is CAWWTGLGNNEQFF. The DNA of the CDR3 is TGTGCCTGGTGGACAGGGTTGGGGAACAATGAGCAGTTCTTC. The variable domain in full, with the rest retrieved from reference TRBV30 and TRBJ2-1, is SQTIHQWPATLVQPVGSPLSLECTVEGTSNPNLYWYRQAAGRGLQLLFYSVGIGQISSEVPQNLSASRPQDRQFILSSKKLLLSDSGFYLCAWWTGLGNNEQFFGPGTRLTVL.

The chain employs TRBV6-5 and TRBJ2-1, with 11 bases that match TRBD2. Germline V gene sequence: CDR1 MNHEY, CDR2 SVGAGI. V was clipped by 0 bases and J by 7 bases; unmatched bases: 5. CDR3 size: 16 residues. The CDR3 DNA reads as TGTGCCAGCAGTTACTCGGCTAGCGGGAGGTCGAATGAGCAGTTCTTC. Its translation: CASSYSASGRSNEQFF.

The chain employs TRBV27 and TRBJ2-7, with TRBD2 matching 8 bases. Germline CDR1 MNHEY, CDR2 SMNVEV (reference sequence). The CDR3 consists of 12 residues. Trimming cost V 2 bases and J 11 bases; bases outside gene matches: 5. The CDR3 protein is CASSLGAGAEYF. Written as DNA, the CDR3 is TGTGCCAGCAGTTTAGGAGCGGGGGCCGAGTACTTC.

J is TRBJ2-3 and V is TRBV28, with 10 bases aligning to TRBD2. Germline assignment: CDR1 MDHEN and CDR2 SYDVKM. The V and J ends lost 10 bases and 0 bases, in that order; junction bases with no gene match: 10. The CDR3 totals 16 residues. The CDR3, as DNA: TGTGCCAACTTACTAGCGGGATGGGAGAGCACAGATACGCAGTATTTT. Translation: CANLLAGWESTDTQYF.

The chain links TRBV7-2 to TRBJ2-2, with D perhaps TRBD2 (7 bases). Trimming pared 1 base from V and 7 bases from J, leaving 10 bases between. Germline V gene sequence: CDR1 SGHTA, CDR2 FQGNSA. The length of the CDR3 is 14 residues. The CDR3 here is CASSLGGGLGELFF. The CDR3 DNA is TGTGCCAGCAGCTTAGGGGGGGGCCTCGGGGAGCTGTTTTTT.

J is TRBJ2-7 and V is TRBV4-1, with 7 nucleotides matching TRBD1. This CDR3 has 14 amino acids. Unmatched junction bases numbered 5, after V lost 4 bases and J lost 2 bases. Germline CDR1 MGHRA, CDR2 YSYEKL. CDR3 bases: TGCGCCAGCAGCCTCTCGGACAGGACCTACGAGCAGTACTTC. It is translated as CASSLSDRTYEQYF.

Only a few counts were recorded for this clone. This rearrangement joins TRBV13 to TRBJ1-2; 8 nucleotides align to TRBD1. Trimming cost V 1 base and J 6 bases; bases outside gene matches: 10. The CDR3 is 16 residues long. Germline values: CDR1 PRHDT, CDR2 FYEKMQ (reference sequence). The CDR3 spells CASSLVRQGARNGYTF. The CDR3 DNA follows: TGTGCCAGCAGCTTAGTAAGGCAGGGGGCAAGGAATGGCTACACCTTC.

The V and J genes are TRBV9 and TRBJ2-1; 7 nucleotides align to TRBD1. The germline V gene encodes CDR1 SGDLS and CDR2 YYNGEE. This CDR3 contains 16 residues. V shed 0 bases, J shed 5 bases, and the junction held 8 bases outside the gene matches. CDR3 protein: CASSVGQGNSNNEQFF. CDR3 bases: TGTGCCAGCAGCGTAGGACAGGGAAACAGTAACAATGAGCAGTTCTTC.

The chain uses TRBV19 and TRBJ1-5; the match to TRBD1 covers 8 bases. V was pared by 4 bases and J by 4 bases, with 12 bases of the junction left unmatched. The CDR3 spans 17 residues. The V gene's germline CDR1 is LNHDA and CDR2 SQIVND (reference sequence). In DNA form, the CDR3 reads TGTGCCAGTAGTAAGGCGGCCCGGACAGGGTCTAATCAGCCCCAGCATTTT. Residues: CASSKAARTGSNQPQHF.

The CDR3 sequence: CASSLDPMNTEAFF. For the CDR3, the DNA is TGCGCCAGCAGCTTGGATCCTATGAACACTGAAGCTTTCTTT. The chain couples TRBV5-1 to TRBJ1-1, with no clear D. Germline V gene data show CDR1 as SGHRS and CDR2 as YFSETQ. The V gene lost 0 bases and the J gene lost 0 bases, with 6 bases spanning the gap. The CDR3 extends over 14 amino acids.

The CDR3 protein is CASSPLEGSPYEQYF. As DNA, the CDR3 is TGTGCCAGCTCACCACTGGAGGGTAGTCCCTACGAGCAGTACTTC. The genes are TRBV18 and TRBJ2-7, with D possibly TRBD2 on 6 matching bases. CDR3 length: 15 amino acids. Per germline, CDR1 KGHSH and CDR2 LQKENI. Trimming stripped 1 base from V and 2 bases from J, with 12 bases between.

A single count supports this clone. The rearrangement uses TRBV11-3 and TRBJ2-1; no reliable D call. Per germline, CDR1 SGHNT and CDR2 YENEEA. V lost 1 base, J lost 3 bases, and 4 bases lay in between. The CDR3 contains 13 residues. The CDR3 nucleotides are TGTGCCAGCAGCTTAGCCCTCTACAATGAGCAGTTCTTC. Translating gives CASSLALYNEQFF.

The CDR3 DNA is TGTGCCAGTAGTATAGGTCTTACCAGTTCCTCTGGAAACACCATATATTTT. It translates to CASSIGLTSSSGNTIYF. The chain has TRBV19 and TRBJ1-3, with no clear D. V was cut by 1 base and J by 0 bases, with 13 bases left in between. Germline CDR1 reads LNHDA; CDR2 reads SQIVND (reference sequence). The CDR3 sequence is 17 residues long.

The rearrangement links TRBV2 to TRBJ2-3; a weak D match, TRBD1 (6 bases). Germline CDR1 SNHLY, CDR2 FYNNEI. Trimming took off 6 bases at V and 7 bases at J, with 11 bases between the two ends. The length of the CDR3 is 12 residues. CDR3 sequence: CASRTDRNTQYF. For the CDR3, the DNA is TGTGCCAGCAGAACGGACAGAAATACGCAGTATTTT.

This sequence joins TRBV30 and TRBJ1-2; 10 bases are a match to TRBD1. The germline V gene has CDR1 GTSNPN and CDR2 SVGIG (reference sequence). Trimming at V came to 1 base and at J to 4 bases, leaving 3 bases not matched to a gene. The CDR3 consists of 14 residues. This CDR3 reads CAWSGQGAIYGYTF. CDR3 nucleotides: TGTGCCTGGAGTGGACAGGGGGCAATCTATGGCTACACCTTC. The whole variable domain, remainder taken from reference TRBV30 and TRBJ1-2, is SQTIHQWPATLVQPVGSPLSLECTVEGTSNPNLYWYRQAAGRGLQLLFYSVGIGQISSEVPQNLSASRPQDRQFILSSKKLLLSDSGFYLCAWSGQGAIYGYTFGSGTRLTVV.

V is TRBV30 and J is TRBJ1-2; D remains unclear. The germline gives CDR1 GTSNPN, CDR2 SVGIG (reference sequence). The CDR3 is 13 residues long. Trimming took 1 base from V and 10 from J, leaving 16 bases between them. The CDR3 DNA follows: TGTGCCTGGAGTGGACTCCGGGGAAGGGCCTACACCTTC. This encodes CAWSGLRGRAYTF. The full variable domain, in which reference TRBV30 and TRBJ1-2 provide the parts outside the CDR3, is SQTIHQWPATLVQPVGSPLSLECTVEGTSNPNLYWYRQAAGRGLQLLFYSVGIGQISSEVPQNLSASRPQDRQFILSSKKLLLSDSGFYLCAWSGLRGRAYTFGSGTRLTVV.

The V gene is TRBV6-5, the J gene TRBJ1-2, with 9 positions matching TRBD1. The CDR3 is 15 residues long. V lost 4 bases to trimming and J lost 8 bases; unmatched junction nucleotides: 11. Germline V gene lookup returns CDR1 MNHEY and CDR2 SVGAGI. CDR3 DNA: TGTGCCAGCAGTTCCAAAACCGGGACAGGGTCGGGCTACACCTTC. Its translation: CASSSKTGTGSGYTF.

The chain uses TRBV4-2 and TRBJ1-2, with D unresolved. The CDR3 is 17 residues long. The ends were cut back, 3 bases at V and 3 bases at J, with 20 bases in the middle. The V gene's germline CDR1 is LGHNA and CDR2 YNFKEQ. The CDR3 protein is CASSHFSGAKEDYGYTF. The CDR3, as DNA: TGTGCCAGCAGCCACTTTTCCGGCGCCAAAGAGGACTATGGCTACACCTTC.

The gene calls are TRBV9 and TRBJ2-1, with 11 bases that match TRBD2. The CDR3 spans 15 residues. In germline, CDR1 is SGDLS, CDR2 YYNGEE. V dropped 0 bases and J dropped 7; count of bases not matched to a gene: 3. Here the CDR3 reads CASSVELAGVNEQFF. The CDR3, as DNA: TGTGCCAGCAGCGTAGAACTAGCGGGAGTTAATGAGCAGTTCTTC.

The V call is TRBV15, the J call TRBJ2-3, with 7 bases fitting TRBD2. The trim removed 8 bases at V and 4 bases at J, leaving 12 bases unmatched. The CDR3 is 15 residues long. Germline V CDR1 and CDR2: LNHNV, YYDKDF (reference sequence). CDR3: CATGGGTSSPDTQYF. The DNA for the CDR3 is TGTGCCACCGGGGGAGGGACTTCCAGCCCAGATACGCAGTATTTT.

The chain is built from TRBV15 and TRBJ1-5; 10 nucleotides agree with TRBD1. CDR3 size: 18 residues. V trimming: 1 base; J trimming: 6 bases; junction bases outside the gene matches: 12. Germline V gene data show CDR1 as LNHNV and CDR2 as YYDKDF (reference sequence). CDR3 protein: CATSRARDRGFVGQPQHF. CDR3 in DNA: TGTGCCACCAGCAGAGCCCGGGACAGGGGATTCGTCGGTCAGCCCCAGCATTTT. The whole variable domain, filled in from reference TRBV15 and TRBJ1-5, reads DAMVIQNPRYQVTQFGKPVTLSCSQTLNHNVMYWYQQKSSQAPKLLFHYYDKDFNNEADTPDNFQSRRPNTSFCFLDIRSPGLGDTAMYLCATSRARDRGFVGQPQHFGDGTRLSIL.

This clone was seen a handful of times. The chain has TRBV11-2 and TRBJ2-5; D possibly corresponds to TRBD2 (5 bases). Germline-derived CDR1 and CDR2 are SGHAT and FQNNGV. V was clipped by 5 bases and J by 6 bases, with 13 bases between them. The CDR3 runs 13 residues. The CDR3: CASSKDGVQTQYF. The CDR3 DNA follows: TGTGCCAGCAGCAAAGACGGGGTACAGACCCAGTACTTC.

CDR3 sequence reads: CASSKSDRDYEQYF. DNA for the CDR3: TGTGCCAGCAGCAAATCGGACAGGGACTACGAGCAGTACTTC. The V call is TRBV21-1, the J call TRBJ2-5; the table's TRBD1 call for D was not verified on the DNA. The end of the DNA fits TRBJ2-7 better, so the J call may be wrong. TRBV21-1 is a pseudogene locus. The CDR3 consists of 14 residues.

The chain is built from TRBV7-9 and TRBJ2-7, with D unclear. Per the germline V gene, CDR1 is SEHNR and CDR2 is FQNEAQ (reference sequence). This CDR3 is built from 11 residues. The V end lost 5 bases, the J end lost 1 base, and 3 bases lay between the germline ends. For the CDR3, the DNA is TGTGCCAGCAGCCGTTCCTACGAGCAGTACTTC. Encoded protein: CASSRSYEQYF.

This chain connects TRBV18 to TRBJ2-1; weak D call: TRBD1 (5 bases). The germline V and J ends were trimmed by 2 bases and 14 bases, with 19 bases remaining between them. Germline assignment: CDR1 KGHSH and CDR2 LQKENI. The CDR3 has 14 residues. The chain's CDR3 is CASSPVNPQGIEFF. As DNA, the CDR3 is TGTGCCAGCTCACCAGTTAATCCCCAGGGTATTGAGTTCTTC.

CDR3 bases: TGTGCCAGCAGTTTATCGAGCGGTGATGAGCAGTTCTTC. Protein: CASSLSSGDEQFF. The chain is built from TRBV27 and TRBJ2-1, with D tentatively TRBD2 (5 bases). The V and J ends lost 0 bases and 8 bases respectively, with 8 bases between them. The CDR3 is made up of 13 amino acids. Germline values: CDR1 MNHEY, CDR2 SMNVEV (reference sequence).